Shown below are 25 T cell receptor beta chains from a single sample sequenced in a study of shared clonotypes between healthy human individuals. TCRdb keeps only in-frame clones here, not all; method: immunoSEQ multiplex PCR. In the table there are about 2 million clones, 90% to 95% of which are singletons. The source material was naive CD4+ T cells sorted from blood. Subset of the sample: CD45RA+ positively selected. These receptors were collected from a man aged 18-30 years in good health.

The chain links TRBV4-3 to TRBJ1-3, with no clear D. CDR1 and CDR2 (germline): LGHNA, YSLEER. Deletions cut 1 base from V and 1 base from J, with 11 bases between. CDR3 length: 16 amino acids. CDR3 sequence reads: CASSQAATSSGNTIYF. The CDR3 DNA reads as TGCGCCAGCAGCCAAGCCGCAACTTCTTCTGGAAACACCATATATTTT.

The J gene is TRBJ2-1, the V gene TRBV11-3, with 9 bases matching TRBD1. With 5 bases clipped from V and 5 bases from J, the junction kept 4 bases outside the gene matches. The CDR3 loop spans 14 amino acids. The V gene's germline CDR1 is SGHNT and CDR2 YENEEA. The CDR3 loop reads CASSPRDRDNEQFF. DNA of the CDR3: TGTGCCAGCAGCCCCCGGGACAGGGACAATGAGCAGTTCTTC.

In DNA, the CDR3 is TGTGCCAGCAGTTTAAGAGCAGGGTGGGGTAACTATGGCTACACCTTC. Protein product: CASSLRAGWGNYGYTF. The chain employs TRBV28 and TRBJ1-2; D possibly corresponds to TRBD1 (5 bases). Trimming took off 2 bases at V and 1 base at J, with 14 bases between the two ends. The CDR3 has 16 amino acids. Germline CDR1 reads MDHEN; CDR2 reads SYDVKM.

The chain joins TRBV30 to TRBJ1-5; a possible D gene is TRBD1 (5 bases). Germline values: CDR1 GTSNPN, CDR2 SVGIG (reference sequence). Deletions cut 4 bases from V and 0 bases from J, with 7 bases between. The CDR3 sequence is 13 residues long. The CDR3 loop reads CAWTDTSNQPQHF. The CDR3 region has the DNA TGTGCCTGGACGGACACTAGCAATCAGCCCCAGCATTTT. Drawing the rest from reference TRBV30 and TRBJ1-5, the complete variable domain is SQTIHQWPATLVQPVGSPLSLECTVEGTSNPNLYWYRQAAGRGLQLLFYSVGIGQISSEVPQNLSASRPQDRQFILSSKKLLLSDSGFYLCAWTDTSNQPQHFGDGTRLSIL.

The chain links TRBV5-4 to TRBJ2-3, with 8 bases aligning to TRBD2. The CDR3 length is 15 residues. The V gene's germline CDR1 is SGHNT and CDR2 YYREEE (reference sequence). V gave up 0 bases and J gave up 1 base; unmatched junction bases: 1. The CDR3 DNA follows: TGTGCCAGCAGCTTGGTTAGCGGGGGCACAGATACGCAGTATTTT. It encodes CASSLVSGGTDTQYF.

This clone was counted a single time. The rearrangement joins TRBV30 to TRBJ1-5, with D possibly TRBD1 on 6 matching bases. V was pared by 6 bases and J by 0 bases, with 12 bases between. Germline lookup yields CDR1 GTSNPN and CDR2 SVGIG (reference sequence). This CDR3 contains 14 residues. The CDR3 here is CACTGGFSNQPQHF. DNA of the CDR3: TGTGCCTGTACGGGGGGCTTTAGCAATCAGCCCCAGCATTTT. Variable domain in full (rest from reference TRBV30 and TRBJ1-5): SQTIHQWPATLVQPVGSPLSLECTVEGTSNPNLYWYRQAAGRGLQLLFYSVGIGQISSEVPQNLSASRPQDRQFILSSKKLLLSDSGFYLCACTGGFSNQPQHFGDGTRLSIL.

The chain links TRBV23-1 to TRBJ2-1; D might be TRBD1 or TRBD2, each matching 5 bases. TRBV23-1 is marked as an open reading frame, function uncertain. V was cut by 11 bases and J by 5 bases, with 22 bases left in between. This CDR3 spans 15 amino acids. CDR3 DNA sequence: TGCGCCGGACCTCCCCGGGGCCGAATAAACAATGAGCAGTTCTTC. Its protein is CAGPPRGRINNEQFF.

This chain links TRBV5-4 with TRBJ2-5, with D possibly being TRBD1 (5 bases). The CDR3 has 13 residues. The V end was cut by 2 bases, the J end by 3 bases, with 8 bases between. The germline V gene has CDR1 SGHNT and CDR2 YYREEE (reference sequence). The CDR3 DNA follows: TGTGCCAGCAGCTTCGACAGAAAAGAGACCCAGTACTTC. Its protein is CASSFDRKETQYF.

J is TRBJ1-3 and V is TRBV18; D gene ambiguous. The CDR3 spans 15 residues. Germline V gene data show CDR1 as KGHSH and CDR2 as LQKENI. Trimming left V 6 bases short and J 2 bases short, with 14 bases between. CDR3 sequence (DNA): TGTGCCAGCTCTACGCCCGACCTGGCTGGAAACACCATATATTTT. Residues: CASSTPDLAGNTIYF.

The chain employs TRBV4-3 and TRBJ2-5, with 10 bases aligning to TRBD2. The CDR3 consists of 15 residues. V trimming: 5 bases; J trimming: 0 bases; junction bases outside the gene matches: 3. The germline V gene encodes CDR1 LGHNA and CDR2 YSLEER. This CDR3 reads CASSLSGRDQETQYF. In DNA form, the CDR3 reads TGCGCCAGCAGCTTAAGCGGGAGGGACCAAGAGACCCAGTACTTC.

The J gene is TRBJ1-1, the V gene TRBV19, with TRBD1 matching over 8 bases. Germline-derived CDR1 and CDR2 are LNHDA and SQIVND (reference sequence). The J segment lost 3 bases and the V segment lost 7 bases, leaving 7 bases of the junction unmatched. This CDR3 has 14 residues. CDR3 sequence (DNA): TGTGCCAGTAAGCGCCAGGGGGCTGACACTGAAGCTTTCTTT. This codes for CASKRQGADTEAFF.

V usage is TRBV18 and J usage is TRBJ1-2; no firm D call. The V and J ends lost 2 bases and 4 bases respectively, with 8 bases between them. Germline V gene sequence: CDR1 KGHSH, CDR2 LQKENI. The CDR3 spans 13 residues. CDR3 DNA: TGTGCCAGCTCACCAACGGAAACCTATGGCTACACCTTC. It codes for CASSPTETYGYTF.

V usage is TRBV25-1 and J usage is TRBJ1-2, with D unresolved. The V gene lost 11 bases and the J gene lost 8 bases, with 12 bases spanning the gap. Germline-derived CDR1 and CDR2 are MGHDK and SYGVNS. The CDR3 is 10 residues long. The CDR3 bases are TGTGCCCGGCATGGAAGAGGCTACACCTTC. Translated: CARHGRGYTF.

The chain couples TRBV18 to TRBJ1-5, with 7 nucleotides matching TRBD1. The CDR3 has 16 residues. Trimming cost V 2 bases and J 0 bases; bases outside gene matches: 4. Per the germline V gene, CDR1 is KGHSH and CDR2 is LQKENI. Here the CDR3 reads CASSPAGTASNQPQHF. CDR3 nucleotides: TGTGCCAGCTCACCAGCTGGGACAGCTAGCAATCAGCCCCAGCATTTT.

This chain links TRBV18 with TRBJ2-3, with 7 bases matching TRBD2. The CDR3 totals 15 residues. V lost 0 bases to trimming and J lost 4 bases; unmatched junction nucleotides: 4. Per germline, CDR1 KGHSH and CDR2 LQKENI. The CDR3 region is CASSPPRGWADTQYF. The CDR3, as DNA: TGTGCCAGCTCACCACCGCGGGGGTGGGCAGATACGCAGTATTTT.

This clone was detected only once. J is TRBJ2-7 and V is TRBV7-9, with 8 bases matching TRBD1. Germline loops: CDR1 SEHNR, CDR2 FQNEAQ (reference sequence). The CDR3 extends over 16 amino acids. V shed 5 bases and J 0 bases; nucleotides not matched to a gene: 9. CDR3 sequence: CASSTLRQGSSYEQYF. The CDR3 nucleotides read TGTGCCAGCAGCACCCTTAGACAGGGGAGCTCCTACGAGCAGTACTTC.

This sequence joins TRBV7-9 and TRBJ1-2; TRBD1 matches at 7 bases. Germline-derived CDR1 and CDR2 are SEHNR and FQNEAQ (reference sequence). Trimming cost V 3 bases and J 12 bases; bases outside gene matches: 10. The CDR3 consists of 13 residues. CDR3 sequence (DNA): TGTGCCAGCAGCTTCGAGACAGGGCTTGGGAACACCTTC. This codes for CASSFETGLGNTF.

The V and J genes are TRBV19 and TRBJ2-1; TRBD1 might be the D (5 bases). Germline CDR1 and CDR2: LNHDA and SQIVND (reference sequence). The CDR3 runs 12 residues. Trimming took off 7 bases at V and 7 bases at J, with 11 bases between the two ends. Here the CDR3 DNA reads TGTGCCAGTAAGGGGCTGGGGAATGAGCAGTTCTTC. Translating it yields CASKGLGNEQFF.

V is TRBV5-1 and J is TRBJ2-3, with 10 bases matching TRBD2. The V gene end was trimmed by 4 bases and the J gene end by 2 bases; junction bases not matched to a gene: 7. Germline V lookup: CDR1 SGHRS, CDR2 YFSETQ. The CDR3 has 16 amino acids. CDR3 amino acids: CASSVGLAAFTDTQYF. The CDR3 region has the DNA TGCGCCAGCAGCGTCGGACTAGCGGCTTTCACAGATACGCAGTATTTT. The full variable domain, rest sourced from reference TRBV5-1 and TRBJ2-3, is KAGVTQTPRYLIKTRGQQVTLSCSPISGHRSVSWYQQTPGQGLQFLFEYFSETQRNKGNFPGRFSGRQFSNSRSEMNVSTLELGDSALYLCASSVGLAAFTDTQYFGPGTRLTVL.

This chain connects TRBV14 to TRBJ1-6; 7 positions match TRBD1. The junction had 15 bases not matched to a gene; V was cut back by 4 bases and J by 9 bases. CDR3 length: 17 amino acids. From germline, CDR1 is SGHDN and CDR2 FVKESK. CDR3 amino acids: CASSRTGTAYKISPLHF. The CDR3 nucleotides read TGTGCCAGCAGCCGGACCGGGACAGCATACAAAATTTCACCCCTCCACTTT.

The rearrangement joins TRBV5-6 to TRBJ2-7, with 7 positions matching TRBD1. CDR1 and CDR2 from the germline V gene are SGHDT and YYEEEE. Trimming removed 3 bases from V and 0 bases from J; junction bases left unmatched: 3. The CDR3 is 14 residues long. The CDR3 DNA reads TGTGCCAGCAGCTCACAGGGGAACTCCTACGAGCAGTACTTC. Protein product: CASSSQGNSYEQYF.

J is TRBJ2-1 and V is TRBV2; 7 bases line up with TRBD2. Germline CDR1 and CDR2: SNHLY and FYNNEI. Losses at the gene ends were 8 bases for V and 8 bases for J; bases not matched to a gene: 6. The CDR3 sequence is 12 residues long. Here the CDR3 DNA reads TGTGCCAGCTGTAGGCTAGCGGATGAGCAGTTCTTC. Translating gives CASCRLADEQFF.

The chain links TRBV30 to TRBJ2-6; 7 bases are shared with TRBD2. The CDR3 totals 16 residues. Germline V gene data show CDR1 as GTSNPN and CDR2 as SVGIG (reference sequence). The trim removed 4 bases at V and 0 bases at J, leaving 6 bases unmatched. The CDR3, as DNA: TGTGCCTGGATCGGGAGGCGACTCTCTGGGGCCAACGTCCTGACTTTC. It encodes CAWIGRRLSGANVLTF.

DNA of the CDR3: TGTGCCAGCAGGGCCTTAAGGGGCCCGTTTGGCTACACCTTC. Its protein is CASRALRGPFGYTF. The V gene is TRBV27, the J gene TRBJ1-2, with D possibly TRBD1 on 5 matching bases. Trimming pared 6 bases from V and 7 bases from J, leaving 18 bases between. CDR3 size: 14 residues. Germline V CDR1 and CDR2: MNHEY, SMNVEV (reference sequence).

This sequence joins TRBV28 and TRBJ1-5; D is perhaps TRBD1 (6 bases). V dropped 1 base and J dropped 7 bases, with 20 bases sitting between them. This CDR3 has 17 amino acids. Germline-derived CDR1 and CDR2 are MDHEN and SYDVKM. CDR3 sequence reads: CASSLSPGARSGQPQHF. In DNA form, the CDR3 reads TGTGCCAGCAGTTTATCTCCGGGGGCGCGATCGGGGCAGCCCCAGCATTTT.